This record looks at one T cell receptor (beta chain) sequence and its context. No antigen is known for it. This sample was taken from a study of vaccination effects on CD4 cells after COVID-19. Across the study: Either the mRNA-1273 or the BNT162b2 vaccine was given to participants as two doses. Notes on the study in general: The study, lacking early post-infection timepoints, had few convalescent patients.

The data were produced by immunoSEQ multiplex PCR, yet TCRdb's version contains in-frame clones alone and is incomplete. The sample records about 38,000 clones, roughly 70% being singletons. ViraFEST expansion of antigen-specific CD4+ T cells with viral peptide pools preceded sequencing. Following 10 days of culture, CD4+ T cells were isolated. Recipients of the vaccine had no prior SARS-CoV-2 infection and negative nucleocapsid antibodies. Wells each received under 2.5 million PBMC, cultured with roughly 9.4 IU/ml IL-2 and approximately 10 ug/ml peptides. This material consisted of CD4+ T cells from PBMCs cultured with SARS-CoV-2 spike peptides, taken before COVID-19 vaccination. This TCR was sampled from a human donor who received a COVID-19 vaccine.

CDR3 protein: CATSLTMDEQFF. The CDR3, as DNA: TGTGCCACCAGCCTCACTATGGATGAGCAGTTCTTC. This chain connects TRBV15 to TRBJ2-1; D gene unclear. CDR3 size: 12 residues. Germline CDR1 LNHNV, CDR2 YYDKDF (reference sequence). Trimming took off 5 bases at V and 8 bases at J, with 10 bases between the two ends.